The entry below gives a single T cell receptor beta chain sequence along with its context. This specimen belongs to a study of cytomegalovirus exposure and HLA in healthy donors. PCR amplification relied on 60 Vbeta primers (plus 13 Jbeta primers). Method: immunoSEQ multiplex PCR; TCRdb's copy keeps in-frame clones and lacks some. The sample contains roughly 160,000 clones, 60% to 80% of which appear only once. The CDR3 runs 15 residues. From germline, CDR1 is SGHRS and CDR2 YFSETQ. V gave up 2 bases and J gave up 5 bases; unmatched junction bases: 7. J is TRBJ2-1 and V is TRBV5-1; 7 positions match TRBD2. Sample: PBMCs. The sequence was obtained from a young man in good health and CMV-seropositive. The chain's CDR3 is CASSLLVAGDNEQFF. CDR3 in DNA: TGCGCCAGCAGCTTATTGGTTGCGGGGGACAATGAGCAGTTCTTC.